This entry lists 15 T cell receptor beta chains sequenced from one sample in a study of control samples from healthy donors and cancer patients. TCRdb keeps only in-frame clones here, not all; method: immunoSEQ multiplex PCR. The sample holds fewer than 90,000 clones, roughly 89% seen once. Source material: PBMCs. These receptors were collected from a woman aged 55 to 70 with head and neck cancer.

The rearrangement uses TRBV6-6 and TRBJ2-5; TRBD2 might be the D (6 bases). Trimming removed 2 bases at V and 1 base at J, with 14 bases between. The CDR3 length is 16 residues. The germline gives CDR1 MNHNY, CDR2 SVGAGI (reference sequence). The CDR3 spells CASSYGGLEFQETQYF. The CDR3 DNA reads TGTGCCAGCAGTTACGGAGGGTTGGAATTCCAAGAGACCCAGTACTTC.

For the CDR3, the DNA is TGTGCCAGCAGCTTAGCGGCAGGGGAGCGCACAGATACGCAGTATTTT. This sequence encodes CASSLAAGERTDTQYF. The genes are TRBV7-8 and TRBJ2-3; a possible D gene is TRBD1 (6 bases). The germline V and J ends were trimmed by 0 bases and 1 base, with 11 bases remaining between them. In germline, CDR1 is SGHVS, CDR2 FQNEAQ. CDR3 length: 16 amino acids.

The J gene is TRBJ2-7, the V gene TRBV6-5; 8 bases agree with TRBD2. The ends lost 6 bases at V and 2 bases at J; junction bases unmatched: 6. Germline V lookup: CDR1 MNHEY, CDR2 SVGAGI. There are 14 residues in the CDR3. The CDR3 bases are TGTGCCAGCAGCCCCGGGGGGGACCCCTACGAGCAGTACTTC. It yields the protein CASSPGGDPYEQYF.

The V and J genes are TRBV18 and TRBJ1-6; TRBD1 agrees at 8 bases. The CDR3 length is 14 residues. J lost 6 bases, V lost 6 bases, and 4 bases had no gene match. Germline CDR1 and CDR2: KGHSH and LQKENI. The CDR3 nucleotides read TGTGCCAGCTCCCGACAGGGGACTAATTCACCCCTCCACTTT. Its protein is CASSRQGTNSPLHF.

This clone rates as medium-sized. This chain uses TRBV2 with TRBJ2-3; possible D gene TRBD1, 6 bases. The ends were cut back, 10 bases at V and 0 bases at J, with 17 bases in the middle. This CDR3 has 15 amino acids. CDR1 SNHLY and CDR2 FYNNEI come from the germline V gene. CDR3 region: CATLYSGTSTDTQYF. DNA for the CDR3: TGTGCCACCCTCTACTCAGGGACAAGCACAGATACGCAGTATTTT.

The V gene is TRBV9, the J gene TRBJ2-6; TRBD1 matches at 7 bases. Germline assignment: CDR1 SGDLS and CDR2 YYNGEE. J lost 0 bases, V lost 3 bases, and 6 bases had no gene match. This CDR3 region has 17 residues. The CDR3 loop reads CASSESTGNSGANVLTF. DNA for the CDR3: TGTGCCAGCAGCGAGTCGACAGGGAACTCTGGGGCCAACGTCCTGACTTTC.

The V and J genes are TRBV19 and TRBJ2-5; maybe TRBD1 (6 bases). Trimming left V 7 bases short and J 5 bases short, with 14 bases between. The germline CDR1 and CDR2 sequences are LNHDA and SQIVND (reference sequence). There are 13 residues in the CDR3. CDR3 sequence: CASTEGVGETQYF. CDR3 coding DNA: TGTGCCAGTACCGAGGGGGTCGGGGAGACCCAGTACTTC.

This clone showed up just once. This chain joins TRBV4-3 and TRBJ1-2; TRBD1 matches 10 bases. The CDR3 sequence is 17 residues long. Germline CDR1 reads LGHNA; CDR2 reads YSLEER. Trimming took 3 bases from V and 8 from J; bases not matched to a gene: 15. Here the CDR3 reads CASSHGRSGTGAEGYTF. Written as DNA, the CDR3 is TGCGCCAGCAGCCATGGAAGATCGGGGACAGGGGCTGAGGGCTACACCTTC.

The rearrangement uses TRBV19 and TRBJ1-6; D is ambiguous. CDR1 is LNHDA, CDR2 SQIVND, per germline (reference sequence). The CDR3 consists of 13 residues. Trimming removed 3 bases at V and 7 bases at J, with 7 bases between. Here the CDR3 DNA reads TGTGCCAGTAGTATTCCCGGGAATTCACCCCTCCACTTT. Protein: CASSIPGNSPLHF.

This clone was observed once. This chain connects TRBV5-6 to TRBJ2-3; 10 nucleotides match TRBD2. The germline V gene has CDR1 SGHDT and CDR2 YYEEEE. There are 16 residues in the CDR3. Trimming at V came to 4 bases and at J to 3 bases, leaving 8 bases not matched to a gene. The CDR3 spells CASSIGLAEGTDTQYF. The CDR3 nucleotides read TGTGCCAGCAGCATCGGACTAGCGGAAGGGACAGATACGCAGTATTTT.

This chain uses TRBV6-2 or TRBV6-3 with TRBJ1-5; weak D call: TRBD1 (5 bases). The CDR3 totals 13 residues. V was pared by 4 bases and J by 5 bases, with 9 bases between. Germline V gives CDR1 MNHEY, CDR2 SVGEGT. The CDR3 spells CASSSRQYQPQHF. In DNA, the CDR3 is TGTGCCAGCAGTTCGCGACAGTATCAGCCCCAGCATTTT.

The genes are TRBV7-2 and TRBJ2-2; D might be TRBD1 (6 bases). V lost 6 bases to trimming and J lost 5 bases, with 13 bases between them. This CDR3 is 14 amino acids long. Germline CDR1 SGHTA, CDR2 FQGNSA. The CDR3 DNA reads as TGTGCCAGCAGTACAGGGTCTAGTACCGGGGAGCTGTTTTTT. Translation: CASSTGSSTGELFF.

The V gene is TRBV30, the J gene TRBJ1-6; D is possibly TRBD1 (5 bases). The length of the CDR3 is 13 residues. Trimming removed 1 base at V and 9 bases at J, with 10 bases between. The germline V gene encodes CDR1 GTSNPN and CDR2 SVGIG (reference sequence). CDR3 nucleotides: TGTGCCTGGAGTGAGGCTGGGGGTTCACCCCTCCACTTT. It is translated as CAWSEAGGSPLHF.

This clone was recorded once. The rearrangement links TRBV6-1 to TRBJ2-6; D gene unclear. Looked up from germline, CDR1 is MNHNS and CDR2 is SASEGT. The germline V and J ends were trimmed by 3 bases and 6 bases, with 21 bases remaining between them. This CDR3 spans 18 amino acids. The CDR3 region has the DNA TGTGCCAGCAGTGATTTTGGCAGAATGATCTGGGAGGCCAACGTCCTGACTTTC. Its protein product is CASSDFGRMIWEANVLTF.

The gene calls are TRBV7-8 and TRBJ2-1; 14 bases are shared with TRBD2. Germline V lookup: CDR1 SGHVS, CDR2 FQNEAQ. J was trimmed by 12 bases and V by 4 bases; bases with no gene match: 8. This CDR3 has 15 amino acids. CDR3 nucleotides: TGTGCCAGCAGCTCAGGACTAGCGGGAGGTTCTGGGCAGTTCTTC. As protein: CASSSGLAGGSGQFF.